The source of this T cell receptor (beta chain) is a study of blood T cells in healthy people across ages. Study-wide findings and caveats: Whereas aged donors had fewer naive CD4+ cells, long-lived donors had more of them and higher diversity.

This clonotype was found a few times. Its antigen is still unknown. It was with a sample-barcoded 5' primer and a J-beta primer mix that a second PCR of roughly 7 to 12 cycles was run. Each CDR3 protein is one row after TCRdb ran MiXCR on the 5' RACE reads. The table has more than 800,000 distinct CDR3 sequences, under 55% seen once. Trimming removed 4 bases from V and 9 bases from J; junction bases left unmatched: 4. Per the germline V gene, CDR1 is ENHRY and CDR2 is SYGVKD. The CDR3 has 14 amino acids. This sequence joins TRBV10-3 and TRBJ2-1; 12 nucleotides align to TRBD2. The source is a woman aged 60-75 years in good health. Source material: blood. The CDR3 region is CAISGLAGGGEQFF. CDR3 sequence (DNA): TGTGCCATCAGTGGTCTAGCGGGAGGGGGTGAGCAGTTCTTC.